These 29 T cell receptor beta chains were all obtained from the same sample, sequenced in a study of T cells after posttransplantation cyclophosphamide. The data were produced by immunoSEQ multiplex PCR, yet TCRdb's version contains in-frame clones alone and is incomplete. This sample has 21,000 or so clones, with nearly 99% found just once. What was sequenced was naive CD8+ T cells sorted from PBMCs. These TCRs come from a man aged 40-49 years in good health, CMV-negative, and a related stem cell transplant donor.

The chain couples TRBV28 to TRBJ2-7, with 8 bases that match TRBD1. The CDR3 has 12 residues. V shed 6 bases, J shed 5 bases, and the junction held 3 bases outside the gene matches. Per the germline V gene, CDR1 is MDHEN and CDR2 is SYDVKM. The CDR3 region has the DNA TGTGCCAGCAGGTACAGGGGGAACGAGCAGTACTTC. Protein: CASRYRGNEQYF.

The V call is TRBV13, the J call TRBJ2-7, with 9 bases fitting TRBD1. With 6 bases clipped from V and 6 bases from J, the junction kept 6 bases outside the gene matches. CDR3 size: 13 residues. Germline V gene lookup returns CDR1 PRHDT and CDR2 FYEKMQ (reference sequence). The CDR3 region has the DNA TGTGCCAGCAGTTTGGGGACAGGGATCGAGCAGTACTTC. This translates into CASSLGTGIEQYF.

This rearrangement joins TRBV15 to TRBJ2-2; maybe TRBD2 (5 bases). V was shortened by 3 bases and J by 1 base, with 15 bases between the two germline ends. The CDR3 has 17 residues. Germline lookup yields CDR1 LNHNV and CDR2 YYDKDF (reference sequence). CDR3 loop: CATSSVLGRLNTGELFF. The CDR3 region has the DNA TGTGCCACCAGCAGTGTACTAGGACGCCTGAACACCGGGGAGCTGTTTTTT.

Comments on this clone: An end of the junction differs from the germline gene, which may be a read error. Other nucleotide sequences from this sample produce the same CDR3. The gene calls are TRBV19 and TRBJ2-7, with 7 bases that match TRBD2. Germline CDR1 reads LNHDA; CDR2 reads SQIVND (reference sequence). The CDR3 has 14 amino acids. This chain's CDR3 is CASSMRGTIYEQYF. In DNA, the CDR3 is TGCGCCAGTAGTATGCGGGGGACCATCTACGAGCAGTACTTC.

This chain links TRBV4-2 with TRBJ2-1; possibly TRBD2 for D (5 bases). Germline V gives CDR1 LGHNA, CDR2 YNFKEQ. This CDR3 has 16 amino acids. V lost 2 bases, J lost 8 bases, and 19 bases lay in between. CDR3 coding DNA: TGTGCCAGCAGCCAATCATTCACTAGTCTATACGATGAGCAGTTCTTC. This sequence encodes CASSQSFTSLYDEQFF.

V is TRBV5-5 and J is TRBJ2-3, with TRBD1 matching 8 bases. CDR3 size: 14 residues. With 2 bases clipped from V and 5 bases from J, the junction kept 4 bases outside the gene matches. Germline values: CDR1 SGHKS, CDR2 YYEKEE (reference sequence). CDR3 residues: CASSFYRGRDTQYF. CDR3 nucleotides: TGTGCCAGCAGCTTTTACAGGGGGAGAGATACGCAGTATTTT.

This clone came up once. The same CDR3 also results from other DNA sequences found in this sample. The J gene is TRBJ2-7, the V gene TRBV27; possibly TRBD2 for D (6 bases). There are 12 residues in the CDR3. Germline-derived CDR1 and CDR2 are MNHEY and SMNVEV (reference sequence). The V gene lost 6 bases and the J gene lost 4 bases, with 10 bases spanning the gap. This chain's CDR3 is CASSPGGYEQYF. Here the CDR3 DNA reads TGTGCCAGCAGCCCTGGGGGGTACGAGCAGTACTTC.

The CDR3 DNA sequence: TGTGCCAGCAGTGAATATCTCGGGGCCTACGAGCAGTACTTC. Its protein is CASSEYLGAYEQYF. The V gene is TRBV25-1, the J gene TRBJ2-7, with D perhaps TRBD2 (5 bases). Germline CDR1 MGHDK, CDR2 SYGVNS. V was clipped by 0 bases and J by 2 bases, with 8 bases between them. The CDR3 is made up of 14 amino acids.

This clone was observed a single time. The DNA of the CDR3 is TGCGCCAGCAGTGATTTCGGGACTAGCGGGATCAATGAGCAGTTCTTC. Translating gives CASSDFGTSGINEQFF. The chain joins TRBV10-1 to TRBJ2-1, with 13 bases lining up with TRBD2. Trimming removed 3 bases from V and 6 bases from J; junction bases left unmatched: 5. The CDR3 consists of 16 residues. Germline lookup yields CDR1 WNHNN and CDR2 SYGVQD (reference sequence).

The chain employs TRBV6-5 and TRBJ1-1; the match to TRBD1 covers 11 bases. The CDR3 has 13 residues. Germline CDR1 reads MNHEY; CDR2 reads SVGAGI. The ends lost 5 bases at V and 7 bases at J; junction bases unmatched: 3. CDR3 DNA: TGTGCCAGCAGTCCGGGACAGGGGGTTGAAGCTTTCTTT. Translation gives CASSPGQGVEAFF.

The chain combines TRBV5-5 with TRBJ2-7; TRBD2 agrees at 11 bases. In germline, CDR1 is SGHKS, CDR2 YYEKEE (reference sequence). This CDR3 is 16 amino acids long. The V segment lost 5 bases and the J segment 1 base; nucleotides outside the gene matches: 8. The CDR3 protein is CASSSGLAGLSYEQYF. Written as DNA, the CDR3 is TGTGCCAGCAGTTCCGGACTAGCGGGCCTTTCCTACGAGCAGTACTTC.

CDR3 in amino acids: CASSLGPGGNQPQHF. The DNA of the CDR3 is TGTGCCAGCAGCTTAGGCCCAGGGGGAAATCAGCCCCAGCATTTT. The genes are TRBV13 and TRBJ1-5, with TRBD1 identical over 7 bases. The CDR3 consists of 15 residues. After removal of 0 bases from V and 4 bases from J, the junction contained 3 bases not matched to a gene. Germline loops: CDR1 PRHDT, CDR2 FYEKMQ (reference sequence).

This chain connects TRBV28 to TRBJ1-5, with 7 bases lining up with TRBD1. CDR1 is MDHEN, CDR2 SYDVKM, per germline. The CDR3 loop spans 13 amino acids. The junction had 5 bases not matched to a gene; V was cut back by 6 bases and J by 6 bases. The CDR3 region is CASSPTGLQPQHF. In nucleotides, the CDR3 is TGTGCCAGCAGCCCGACAGGGCTTCAGCCCCAGCATTTT.

In regard to this clone: One junction end does not reproduce the germline sequence, and a read error may be involved. Other DNA sequences within the sample encode an identical CDR3. The chain uses TRBV11-2 and TRBJ2-7, with D possibly being TRBD2 (6 bases). Per germline, CDR1 SGHAT and CDR2 FQNNGV. There are 15 residues in the CDR3. The chain's CDR3 is CASSRISGLSDEQYF. The CDR3 DNA follows: TGTGCCAGCAGCCGTATATCGGGACTCAGTGACGAACAGTACTTC.

J is TRBJ1-2 and V is TRBV27; TRBD1 agrees at 11 bases. The germline V gene has CDR1 MNHEY and CDR2 SMNVEV (reference sequence). V gave up 4 bases and J gave up 3 bases; unmatched junction bases: 1. The CDR3 is 14 amino acids. The CDR3: CASSWGQGDYGYTF. The CDR3, as DNA: TGTGCCAGCAGTTGGGGACAGGGGGACTATGGCTACACCTTC.

This rearrangement joins TRBV4-1 to TRBJ2-1; 9 positions match TRBD2. V shed 2 bases, J shed 7 bases, and the junction held 3 bases outside the gene matches. Germline assignment: CDR1 MGHRA and CDR2 YSYEKL. The CDR3 is made up of 14 amino acids. The DNA for the CDR3 is TGCGCCAGCAGCCAACCTAGCGGGATTAATGAGCAGTTCTTC. Protein sequence: CASSQPSGINEQFF.

Comment on this clone: The germline gene is not matched at one end of the junction; a read error may be the cause. The chain links TRBV30 to TRBJ1-1; 8 nucleotides match TRBD1. This CDR3 spans 11 amino acids. CDR1 GTSNPN and CDR2 SVGIG come from the germline V gene (reference sequence). As DNA, the CDR3 is TGTGCCGGGAGCACAGGGGGTGAAGCTTTCTTT. This sequence encodes CAGSTGGEAFF.

The chain combines TRBV27 with TRBJ2-7; 14 bases are shared with TRBD2. The CDR3 sequence is 17 residues long. Germline-derived CDR1 and CDR2 are MNHEY and SMNVEV (reference sequence). V lost 5 bases, J lost 5 bases, and 11 bases stayed unmatched. The CDR3 DNA reads TGTGCCAGCAGTATACCGGGACTAGCGGGAGTCTTCCACGAGCAGTACTTC. This gives the protein CASSIPGLAGVFHEQYF.

V usage is TRBV7-2 and J usage is TRBJ2-1; no definite D call. The CDR3 extends over 14 amino acids. The V gene's germline CDR1 is SGHTA and CDR2 FQGNSA. V lost 5 bases to trimming and J lost 0 bases, with 8 bases between them. The CDR3 region has the DNA TGTGCCAGCAGCCCCTCGAGCTCCTACAATGAGCAGTTCTTC. Translating gives CASSPSSSYNEQFF.

CDR3 region: CARSRGGAVCNEQFF. CDR3 sequence (DNA): TGTGCCAGAAGCCGTGGCGGGGCGGTTTGCAATGAGCAGTTCTTC. V and J are TRBV7-5 and TRBJ2-1; the DNA was not compared with TRBD2, the D call given in the table. TRBV7-5 is given as a pseudogene. The CDR3 runs to 15 residues.

The chain employs TRBV10-3 and TRBJ1-3, with D unresolved. In germline, CDR1 is ENHRY, CDR2 SYGVKD. The CDR3 length is 9 residues. V was pared by 11 bases and J by 8 bases, with 7 bases between. DNA for the CDR3: TGTGCCTTGGGAGACACCATATATTTT. It is translated as CALGDTIYF.

The V and J genes are TRBV6-5 and TRBJ1-2, with D possibly matching TRBD1 (6 bases). Germline V gene sequence: CDR1 MNHEY, CDR2 SVGAGI. Trimming shortened V by 6 bases and J by 7 bases, and 18 bases separated the two germline ends. There are 14 residues in the CDR3. The CDR3 spells CASSPRGGRFGYTF. The DNA for the CDR3 is TGTGCCAGCAGCCCCAGGGGTGGACGTTTTGGCTACACCTTC.

V usage is TRBV11-2 and J usage is TRBJ2-5, with 9 positions matching TRBD2. Germline V gives CDR1 SGHAT, CDR2 FQNNGV. V was clipped by 1 base and J by 2 bases; unmatched bases: 2. The CDR3 runs to 15 residues. CDR3 nucleotide sequence: TGTGCCAGCAGCTTAGCCGCGGGAGGGCAAGAGACCCAGTACTTC. As protein: CASSLAAGGQETQYF.

This chain connects TRBV28 to TRBJ2-1; TRBD1 agrees at 8 bases. The CDR3 sequence is 16 residues long. Germline assignment: CDR1 MDHEN and CDR2 SYDVKM. The junction had 11 bases not matched to a gene; V was cut back by 3 bases and J by 7 bases. The CDR3 nucleotides read TGTGCCAGCAGTTTCTTATCGACAGGGGCCTGGAATGAGCAGTTCTTC. Amino acid sequence: CASSFLSTGAWNEQFF.

The V gene is TRBV27, the J gene TRBJ2-7, with a weak D call TRBD1 (6 bases). Trimming took off 3 bases at V and 2 bases at J, with 11 bases between the two ends. The CDR3 runs to 14 residues. From germline, CDR1 is MNHEY and CDR2 SMNVEV (reference sequence). The CDR3 region has the DNA TGTGCCAGCAGTTTTGAGACAGGTACCTACGAGCAGTACTTC. As protein: CASSFETGTYEQYF.

V usage is TRBV28 and J usage is TRBJ1-5; no clear D gene. The CDR3 is 14 residues long. V was clipped by 3 bases and J by 0 bases, with 6 bases between them. Germline V gene data show CDR1 as MDHEN and CDR2 as SYDVKM. The CDR3 is CASSFGGSNQPQHF. CDR3 nucleotide sequence: TGTGCCAGCAGTTTCGGTGGTAGCAATCAGCCCCAGCATTTT. Together with reference TRBV28 and TRBJ1-5, the CDR3 gives the full variable domain: DVKVTQSSRYLVKRTGEKVFLECVQDMDHENMFWYRQDPGLGLRLIYFSYDVKMKEKGDIPEGYSVSREKKERFSLILESASTNQTSMYLCASSFGGSNQPQHFGDGTRLSIL.

This sequence joins TRBV11-2 and TRBJ1-1; D gene uncertain. V was clipped by 5 bases and J by 4 bases, with 8 bases between them. Looked up from germline, CDR1 is SGHAT and CDR2 is FQNNGV. This CDR3 has 12 amino acids. The CDR3 DNA is TGTGCCAGCAGCATATTCGGCACTGAAGCTTTCTTT. Protein: CASSIFGTEAFF.

The chain carries TRBV27 and TRBJ1-5, with 9 bases lining up with TRBD1. Germline V gives CDR1 MNHEY, CDR2 SMNVEV (reference sequence). The CDR3 length is 16 residues. With 2 bases clipped from V and 12 bases from J, the junction kept 14 bases outside the gene matches. This CDR3 reads CASSLTTGGFTLHQHF. The DNA of the CDR3 is TGTGCCAGCAGTTTAACCACAGGGGGCTTTACATTACACCAGCATTTT.

This chain links TRBV11-2 with TRBJ2-7; 11 positions match TRBD2. V lost 1 base to trimming and J lost 5 bases; unmatched junction nucleotides: 4. This CDR3 region has 15 residues. Germline CDR1 is SGHAT and CDR2 is FQNNGV. For the CDR3, the DNA is TGTGCCAGCAGCTTAGCTAGCGGGAGGTTCAACGAGCAGTACTTC. Translating it yields CASSLASGRFNEQYF. The full variable domain, in which reference TRBV11-2 and TRBJ2-7 provide the parts outside the CDR3, is EAGVAQSPRYKIIEKRQSVAFWCNPISGHATLYWYQQILGQGPKLLIQFQNNGVVDDSQLPKDRFSAERLKGVDSTLKIQPAKLEDSAVYLCASSLASGRFNEQYFGPGTRLTVT.